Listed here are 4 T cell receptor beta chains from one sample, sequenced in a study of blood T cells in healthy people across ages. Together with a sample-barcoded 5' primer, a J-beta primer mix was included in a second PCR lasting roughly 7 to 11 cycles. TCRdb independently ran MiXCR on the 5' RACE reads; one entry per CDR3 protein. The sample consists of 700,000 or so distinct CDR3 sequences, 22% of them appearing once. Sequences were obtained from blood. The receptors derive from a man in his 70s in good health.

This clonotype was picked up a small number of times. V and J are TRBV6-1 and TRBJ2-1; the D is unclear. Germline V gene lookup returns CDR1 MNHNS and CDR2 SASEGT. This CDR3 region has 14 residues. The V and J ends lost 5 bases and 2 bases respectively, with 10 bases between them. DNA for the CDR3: TGTGCCAGCAGTTCGGGCCACCCCTACAATGAGCAGTTCTTC. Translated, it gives CASSSGHPYNEQFF.

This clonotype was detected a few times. CDR3 DNA: TGCAGTGCTAGCAGGGTTTGGGAGCCCCAGCATTTT. Protein product: CSASRVWEPQHF. This chain connects TRBV20-1 to TRBJ1-5; weak D call: TRBD1 (5 bases). This CDR3 spans 12 amino acids. CDR1 DFQATT and CDR2 SNEGSKA come from the germline V gene (reference sequence). Trimming removed 3 bases at V and 8 bases at J, with 11 bases between.

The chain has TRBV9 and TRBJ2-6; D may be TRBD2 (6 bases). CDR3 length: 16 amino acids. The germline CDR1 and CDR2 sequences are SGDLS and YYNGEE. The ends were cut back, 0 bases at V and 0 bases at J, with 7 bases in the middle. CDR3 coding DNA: TGTGCCAGCAGCGTAGTGGGAGGCTCTGGGGCCAACGTCCTGACTTTC. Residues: CASSVVGGSGANVLTF.

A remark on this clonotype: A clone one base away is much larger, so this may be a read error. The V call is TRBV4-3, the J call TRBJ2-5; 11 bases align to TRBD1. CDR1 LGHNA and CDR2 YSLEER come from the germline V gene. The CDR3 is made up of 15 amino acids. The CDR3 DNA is TGCGCCGGCAGCCTTGGGACAGGGGGTATAGAGACCCAGTACTTC. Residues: CAGSLGTGGIETQYF.